These 28 T cell receptor beta chains share one sample of origin, sequenced in a study of human T cells and chemical hapten exposure. TCRdb re-derived calls from the 5' RACE reads in MiXCR, one entry per CDR3 protein. The sample contains roughly 120,000 distinct CDR3 sequences, roughly 18% of which appear only once. The template was total RNA from unfractionated whole blood. The receptors were sampled from a human donor in good health.

This chain joins TRBV27 and TRBJ2-1, with TRBD2 as a possible D gene (6 bases). Trimming took 4 bases from V and 8 from J, leaving 12 bases between them. Germline V lookup: CDR1 MNHEY, CDR2 SMNVEV (reference sequence). The CDR3 loop spans 13 amino acids. The CDR3, as DNA: TGTGCCAGCAGTTGGAGGGTAACGTATGAGCAGTTCTTC. This encodes CASSWRVTYEQFF.

The V and J genes are TRBV4-1 and TRBJ2-1; D uncertain. V was pared by 0 bases and J by 10 bases, with 7 bases between. The CDR3 consists of 12 residues. CDR1 MGHRA and CDR2 YSYEKL come from the germline V gene. This chain's CDR3 is CASSQDTPEQFF. DNA for the CDR3: TGCGCCAGCAGCCAAGATACTCCCGAGCAGTTCTTC.

This clonotype was recorded a few times. The chain joins TRBV18 to TRBJ1-5, with 7 positions matching TRBD1. Germline V lookup: CDR1 KGHSH, CDR2 LQKENI. The trim removed 2 bases at V and 3 bases at J, leaving 4 bases unmatched. This CDR3 region has 15 residues. The CDR3 DNA is TGTGCCAGCTCACCATGGACAGGCGCCAATCAGCCCCAGCATTTT. Translating gives CASSPWTGANQPQHF.

This clonotype was seen a few times. The V call is TRBV10-1, the J call TRBJ2-1; 11 bases match TRBD2. Per germline, CDR1 WNHNN and CDR2 SYGVQD (reference sequence). The trim removed 3 bases at V and 13 bases at J, leaving 17 bases unmatched. There are 17 residues in the CDR3. CDR3 in DNA: TGCGCCAGCAGTGATTTGGCTAGCGGGAGGCCCCCCCCCGACCAGTTCTTC. Translated, it gives CASSDLASGRPPPDQFF.

The V and J genes are TRBV12-3 or TRBV12-4 and TRBJ2-4; 10 bases line up with TRBD1. After removal of 6 bases from V and 6 bases from J, the junction contained 8 bases not matched to a gene. CDR3 size: 15 residues. CDR3 coding DNA: TGTGCCAGCAGACCGACAGGGGGCGCGGGAAACATTCAGTACTTC. The encoded protein is CASRPTGGAGNIQYF.

This clonotype was seen more than once but under ten times. The V call is TRBV29-1, the J call TRBJ2-7; weak D call: TRBD1 (6 bases). Germline lookup yields CDR1 SQVTM and CDR2 ANQGSEA. CDR3 length equals 13 residues. CDR3 sequence: CLWDKGTIHEQYF. The CDR3 nucleotides are TGCCTGTGGGACAAGGGAACCATCCACGAGCAGTACTTC.

This chain joins TRBV14 and TRBJ1-6; D unclear. Germline CDR1 is SGHDN and CDR2 is FVKESK. This CDR3 contains 13 residues. Trimming shortened V by 4 bases and J by 8 bases, and 9 bases separated the two germline ends. The CDR3 region has the DNA TGTGCCAGCAGCCGTCTCACTGATTCACCCCTCCACTTT. This encodes CASSRLTDSPLHF.

The chain recombines TRBV6-2 or TRBV6-3 with TRBJ1-4; D not certain. The CDR3 extends over 15 amino acids. Germline-derived CDR1 and CDR2 are MNHEY and SVGEGT. The germline V and J ends were trimmed by 0 bases and 5 bases, with 10 bases remaining between them. CDR3 coding DNA: TGTGCCAGCAGTTACTCGGGGTTGGGGAATGAAAAACTGTTTTTT. Protein sequence: CASSYSGLGNEKLFF.

There are a few counts of this clonotype. This chain links TRBV9 with TRBJ2-3; 9 bases align to TRBD1. Germline lookup yields CDR1 SGDLS and CDR2 YYNGEE. The CDR3 length is 15 residues. J gave up 5 bases and V 3 bases, and 7 bases lay outside the gene matches. The CDR3: CASSEGTGFIDTQYF. The CDR3, as DNA: TGTGCCAGCAGCGAGGGGACAGGGTTCATAGATACGCAGTATTTT.

The genes are TRBV27 and TRBJ1-5; 7 bases fit TRBD1. Germline CDR1 is MNHEY and CDR2 is SMNVEV (reference sequence). The CDR3 consists of 15 residues. The V gene end was trimmed by 3 bases and the J gene end by 6 bases; junction bases not matched to a gene: 8. The CDR3 spells CASSLGREGAQPQHF. DNA for the CDR3: TGTGCCAGCAGTTTGGGCCGGGAGGGGGCTCAGCCCCAGCATTTT.

This clonotype has more than one count but fewer than ten. V and J are TRBV19 and TRBJ1-5; 8 bases are a match to TRBD1. After removal of 11 bases from V and 2 bases from J, the junction contained 5 bases not matched to a gene. This CDR3 has 13 residues. CDR1 and CDR2 (germline): LNHDA, SQIVND (reference sequence). The CDR3 DNA reads as TGTGCCGTGAAGGACAGGGGCAATCAGCCCCAGCATTTT. Translation gives CAVKDRGNQPQHF.

The chain employs TRBV20-1 and TRBJ2-7; D is possibly TRBD2 (5 bases). The V gene's germline CDR1 is DFQATT and CDR2 SNEGSKA (reference sequence). The V end lost 1 base, the J end lost 4 bases, and 5 bases lay between the germline ends. The CDR3 is 11 amino acids. The CDR3: CSARAGYEQYF. The CDR3 region has the DNA TGCAGTGCTAGAGCGGGGTACGAGCAGTACTTC.

This clonotype was recorded a few times. The V gene is TRBV7-2, the J gene TRBJ2-1; 8 positions match TRBD2. The CDR3 consists of 15 residues. V trimming: 2 bases; J trimming: 8 bases; junction bases outside the gene matches: 8. Germline V gene sequence: CDR1 SGHTA, CDR2 FQGNSA. CDR3: CASSLSAGAVDEQFF. The CDR3 coding sequence is TGTGCCAGCAGCTTATCAGCGGGAGCCGTAGATGAGCAGTTCTTC.

This clonotype was picked up a small number of times. The chain is built from TRBV3-1 and TRBJ2-7; D possibly corresponds to TRBD1 (6 bases). The CDR3 sequence is 13 residues long. The V gene lost 6 bases and the J gene lost 4 bases, with 13 bases spanning the gap. Germline CDR1 reads LGHDT; CDR2 reads YNNKEL (reference sequence). CDR3 protein: CASRDSRGYEQYF. DNA of the CDR3: TGTGCCAGCAGGGACAGCCGGGGATACGAGCAGTACTTC.

This clonotype occurred a few times. The V gene is TRBV7-2, the J gene TRBJ2-7, with D possibly matching TRBD1 (6 bases). The CDR3 extends over 13 amino acids. V was shortened by 1 base and J by 9 bases, with 13 bases between the two germline ends. Germline CDR1 is SGHTA and CDR2 is FQGNSA. This CDR3 reads CASSLGGLRGQYF. The CDR3 nucleotides are TGTGCCAGCAGCTTAGGGGGGCTCAGAGGGCAGTACTTC.

This rearrangement joins TRBV29-1 to TRBJ2-5, with a tentative D call TRBD1 (5 bases). V lost 4 bases, J lost 0 bases, and 15 bases lay in between. Germline CDR1 is SQVTM and CDR2 is ANQGSEA. The CDR3 is 15 residues long. The DNA of the CDR3 is TGCAGCGTTGTAAGGGGAACTCAAAACCAAGAGACCCAGTACTTC. It specifies CSVVRGTQNQETQYF.

The chain joins TRBV19 to TRBJ2-5, with D hard to call. CDR1 and CDR2 from the germline V gene are LNHDA and SQIVND (reference sequence). V lost 8 bases to trimming and J lost 5 bases, with 18 bases between them. The CDR3 extends over 14 amino acids. The CDR3 nucleotides are TGTGCCAGTCCCCCCGGCCACGACCTCGAGACCCAGTACTTC. Encoded protein: CASPPGHDLETQYF. Based on the CDR3 plus reference TRBV19 and TRBJ2-5, the full variable domain is DGGITQSPKYLFRKEGQNVTLSCEQNLNHDAMYWYRQDPGQGLRLIYYSQIVNDFQKGDIAEGYSVSREKKESFPLTVTSAQKNPTAFYLCASPPGHDLETQYFGPGTRLLVL.

V and J are TRBV12-3 or TRBV12-4 and TRBJ1-4; 7 nucleotides agree with TRBD1. Trimming cost V 7 bases and J 1 base; bases outside gene matches: 9. The CDR3 sequence is 16 residues long. The chain's CDR3 is CASTQGGRGTNEKLFF. In DNA form, the CDR3 reads TGTGCCAGCACCCAGGGGGGACGAGGAACTAATGAAAAACTGTTTTTT.

The rearrangement links TRBV29-1 to TRBJ1-4, with no clear D. V shed 5 bases and J shed 7 bases, with 8 bases lying between them. CDR1 SQVTM and CDR2 ANQGSEA come from the germline V gene. The CDR3 length is 11 residues. The CDR3 nucleotides read TGCAGCGTTCGTGGTAGTGAAAAACTGTTTTTT. This encodes CSVRGSEKLFF.

This chain joins TRBV6-6 and TRBJ2-7, with TRBD1 identical over 9 bases. This CDR3 comprises 14 residues. Germline loops: CDR1 MNHNY, CDR2 SVGAGI (reference sequence). V lost 0 bases to trimming and J lost 6 bases; unmatched junction nucleotides: 3. The CDR3 bases are TGTGCCAGCAGTTACTCAGGGACAGGGAGCGAGCAGTACTTC. It encodes CASSYSGTGSEQYF.

The V and J genes are TRBV20-1 and TRBJ2-1, with D uncertain. Per germline, CDR1 DFQATT and CDR2 SNEGSKA (reference sequence). There are 15 residues in the CDR3. V gave up 0 bases and J gave up 0 bases, with 9 bases separating them. The CDR3, as DNA: TGCAGTGCTAGAGATCGGGCGGTCTCCTACAATGAGCAGTTCTTC. Encoded protein: CSARDRAVSYNEQFF.

This clonotype was found a few times. The V and J genes are TRBV3-1 and TRBJ2-7, with 10 bases that match TRBD2. The CDR3 has 16 amino acids. Germline V gives CDR1 LGHDT, CDR2 YNNKEL (reference sequence). The junction had 10 bases not matched to a gene; V was cut back by 2 bases and J by 6 bases. The CDR3 DNA follows: TGTGCCAGCAGCCAATCATTCAGCGGGAGGGCCAGCGAGCAGTACTTC. It encodes CASSQSFSGRASEQYF.

The genes are TRBV29-1 and TRBJ2-7; 9 bases map to TRBD1. Unmatched junction bases numbered 8, after V lost 4 bases and J lost 7 bases. CDR1 and CDR2 from the germline V gene are SQVTM and ANQGSEA. CDR3 length: 13 amino acids. DNA for the CDR3: TGCAGCGTTGGGCTACAGGGGGCCAGAGAGCAGTACTTC. Translation gives CSVGLQGAREQYF.

The chain combines TRBV2 with TRBJ2-6, with TRBD1 matching over 8 bases. The CDR3 runs 17 residues. Germline V gives CDR1 SNHLY, CDR2 FYNNEI. Losses at the gene ends were 8 bases for V and 0 bases for J; bases not matched to a gene: 9. The CDR3 coding sequence is TGTGCCAGCCAAACCCAGGGGGCACCCTCTGGGGCCAACGTCCTGACTTTC. This sequence encodes CASQTQGAPSGANVLTF. Looking up the rest from reference TRBV2 and TRBJ2-6 gives the full variable domain: EPEVTQTPSHQVTQMGQEVILRCVPISNHLYFYWYRQILGQKVEFLVSFYNNEISEKSEIFDDQFSVERPDGSNFTLKIRSTKLEDSAMYFCASQTQGAPSGANVLTFGAGSRLTVL.

This chain connects TRBV7-6 to TRBJ2-7, with TRBD2 matching 9 bases. CDR1 SGHVS and CDR2 FNYEAQ come from the germline V gene. The CDR3 spans 16 residues. V was clipped by 2 bases and J by 2 bases; unmatched bases: 7. CDR3 coding DNA: TGTGCCAGCAGCTTAATCGAGGCTAGCGGGGCCTACGAGCAGTACTTC. It is translated as CASSLIEASGAYEQYF.

This clonotype has a handful of counts. The rearrangement joins TRBV30 to TRBJ2-7, with D perhaps given as TRBD1 or TRBD2 (5 bases each). Germline CDR1 reads GTSNPN; CDR2 reads SVGIG (reference sequence). Trimming removed 2 bases at V and 6 bases at J, with 26 bases between. This CDR3 region has 17 residues. As DNA, the CDR3 is TGTGCCTGGAGTTCCCCCCCGCCGGGACCCCTCCTCCCCGAGCAGTACTTC. Its protein is CAWSSPPPGPLLPEQYF. The whole variable domain, filled in from reference TRBV30 and TRBJ2-7, reads SQTIHQWPATLVQPVGSPLSLECTVEGTSNPNLYWYRQAAGRGLQLLFYSVGIGQISSEVPQNLSASRPQDRQFILSSKKLLLSDSGFYLCAWSSPPPGPLLPEQYFGPGTRLTVT.

This chain links TRBV7-8 with TRBJ1-3; 10 bases agree with TRBD1. After removal of 10 bases from V and 3 bases from J, the junction contained 9 bases not matched to a gene. Germline CDR1 and CDR2: SGHVS and FQNEAQ. CDR3 length: 15 amino acids. CDR3 bases: TGTGCCACGGGTCGGGACAGGGGCCGTGGAAACACCATATATTTT. Translated: CATGRDRGRGNTIYF.

In this sample, this clonotype turned up a few times. The chain combines TRBV20-1 with TRBJ2-1, with TRBD2 matching 10 bases. The V and J ends lost 3 bases and 4 bases, in that order; junction bases with no gene match: 3. The germline V gene encodes CDR1 DFQATT and CDR2 SNEGSKA (reference sequence). The CDR3 sequence is 14 residues long. The CDR3 region is CSASGLADYNEQFF. The CDR3 nucleotides are TGCAGTGCTAGCGGACTAGCGGATTACAATGAGCAGTTCTTC.